This T cell receptor beta chain is drawn from a study of response to subunit inactivated influenza vaccine. Study-wide points: The authors suggested that few new T cells are recruited per seasonal influenza vaccination.

MiXCR, run by TCRdb on the RT-PCR reads, gives a single entry per CDR3 protein. Of around 530,000 distinct CDR3 sequences listed, more than 15% are singletons. In the case of this clonotype: Its antigen is currently unknown.

Sequencing used CD4+ T cells sorted from PBMCs, obtained about 23 months after vaccination. The source of this sequence is a man in his fifties or sixties who received an inactivated influenza vaccine.

The CDR3 sequence: CASSEQPDRGGEKLFF. DNA for the CDR3: TGTGCCAGCAGTGAACAACCCGACAGGGGAGGTGAAAAACTGTTTTTT. This chain links TRBV6-1 with TRBJ1-4, with 8 bases that match TRBD1. The germline CDR1 and CDR2 sequences are MNHNS and SASEGT. The CDR3 is 16 residues long. V was pared by 2 bases and J by 7 bases, with 9 bases of the junction left unmatched.